The subject of this entry is one T cell receptor (beta chain). This specimen comes from a study of blood T cell repertoires in COVID-19. Study overall: PBMCs, B-cell-depleted T cells, or T cells were the source of the cDNA or gDNA that made up the material.

The CDR3 is 14 residues long. The germline V gene encodes CDR1 SGHRS and CDR2 YFSETQ. V gave up 4 bases and J gave up 0 bases, with 10 bases separating them. Original handling: From reference gene primer amplification, estimates of nucleated cell counts were derived. Assay used: immunoSEQ multiplex PCR; TCRdb lists only in-frame clones, some missing. V, J and clone size derive from that table, while D and trimming were established from the DNA sequence. This sample carries approximately 90,000 clones, 87% of them seen once, and the ten largest clones take 4.5% to 5%. The specimen sequenced was peripheral blood. The gene calls are TRBV5-1 and TRBJ1-1; D not certain. This receptor was taken from an elderly woman with acute or convalescent COVID-19. In DNA, the CDR3 is TGCGCCAGCAGCACTGACAAGATGAACACTGAAGCTTTCTTT. It is translated as CASSTDKMNTEAFF.